This TCR beta chain was sequenced during a study of CD8 T cells in Susac syndrome. The CDR3 has 14 residues. Germline values: CDR1 SQVTM, CDR2 ANQGSEA. V lost 4 bases and J lost 7; bases outside the gene matches: 11. cDNA came from about 0.51 to 1 ug RNA primed by random hexamers. One entry per CDR3 protein results from TCRdb running MiXCR on the immunoSEQ multiplex PCR reads. The table shows roughly 120,000 distinct CDR3 sequences, with just under 95% occurring only once. This chain joins TRBV29-1 and TRBJ2-5, with 8 bases that match TRBD1. The sequencing sample was made of CD4+ T cells from PBMCs. The source of this sequence is a human donor with multiple sclerosis. The CDR3 reads CSVVLGTGGGTQYF. In nucleotides, the CDR3 is TGCAGCGTTGTACTCGGGACAGGTGGAGGGACCCAGTACTTC.